Listed below are T cell receptor beta chains from one sample, sequenced in a study of glioma-infiltrating T cells after dendritic cell vaccination. The repertoire was sequenced with immunoSEQ multiplex PCR; TCRdb's copy has only in-frame clones and lacks some. Counted here are 70,000 to 95,000 clones, around 90% occurring once; the ten biggest clones make up around 2.1%. Source: blood, taken after dendritic cell vaccination. These TCRs come from a human donor with glioblastoma. Both conserved end residues are part of each CDR3. Fields, in order: clone size, J gene, V gene, D gene, CDR3 DNA, CDR3 protein. A D gene is named only where the DNA matches it firmly. Expanded clones get a size class; other rows say once, few or many, or leave the size out.

clone_size: once
j_call: TRBJ1-5
v_call: TRBV7-2
d_call: NA
cdr3_nt: TGTGCCAGCAGCGGGGGGACCAATCAGCCCCAGCATTTT
cdr3_aa: CASSGGTNQPQHF

clone_size: NA
j_call: TRBJ2-3
v_call: TRBV6-1
d_call: TRBD1
cdr3_nt: TGTGCCAGCAGTGATTTAAACAGGGGGCTGAATTCAGATACGCAGTATTTT
cdr3_aa: CASSDLNRGLNSDTQYF

clone_size: NA
j_call: TRBJ2-3
v_call: TRBV7-9
d_call: NA
cdr3_nt: TGTGCCAGCAGCCGCGGAGAGGCAGATACGCAGTATTTT
cdr3_aa: CASSRGEADTQYF

clone_size: once
j_call: TRBJ2-3
v_call: TRBV5-6
d_call: NA
cdr3_nt: TGTGCCAGCAGCTTGGACAATTCGGATACGCAGTATTTT
cdr3_aa: CASSLDNSDTQYF

clone_size: NA
j_call: TRBJ2-2
v_call: TRBV5-6
d_call: NA
cdr3_nt: TGTGCCAGCAGCTTGGCCGGTTTAGCGCATACGAACACCGGGGAGCTGTTTTTT
cdr3_aa: CASSLAGLAHTNTGELFF

clone_size: NA
j_call: TRBJ1-5
v_call: TRBV18
d_call: NA
cdr3_nt: TGTGCCAGCTCACAAGCATATAGCAATCAGCCCCAGCATTTT
cdr3_aa: CASSQAYSNQPQHF

clone_size: once
j_call: TRBJ1-1
v_call: TRBV29-1
d_call: NA
cdr3_nt: TGCAGCGTCTCCGATGACTACACTGAAGCTTTCTTT
cdr3_aa: CSVSDDYTEAFF

clone_size: NA
j_call: TRBJ2-5
v_call: TRBV4-1
d_call: TRBD1
cdr3_nt: TGCGCCAGCAGCCTTACAGGGGGCAAGGAGACCCAGTACTTC
cdr3_aa: CASSLTGGKETQYF

clone_size: NA
j_call: TRBJ2-3
v_call: TRBV7-3
d_call: TRBD1
cdr3_nt: TGTGCCAGCAGCTTAGCCGGGACAGGGGAAACGCAGTATTTT
cdr3_aa: CASSLAGTGETQYF

clone_size: NA
j_call: TRBJ1-1
v_call: TRBV6-4
d_call: NA
cdr3_nt: TGTGCCAGCAGTCCTCAGGGTTACACTGAAGCTTTCTTT
cdr3_aa: CASSPQGYTEAFF

clone_size: NA
j_call: TRBJ2-7
v_call: TRBV13
d_call: NA
cdr3_nt: TGTGCCAGCAGCTCCGCCGAGGGCCCCTACGAGCAGTACTTC
cdr3_aa: CASSSAEGPYEQYF

clone_size: NA
j_call: TRBJ2-1
v_call: TRBV20-1
d_call: NA
cdr3_nt: TGTCTCGGGGAACTTAACAATGAGCAGTTCTTC
cdr3_aa: CLGELNNEQFF

clone_size: NA
j_call: TRBJ1-1
v_call: TRBV5-6
d_call: NA
cdr3_nt: TGTGCCAGCAGCTTGTGGGGAGGGCTGGGGACTGAAGCTTTCTTT
cdr3_aa: CASSLWGGLGTEAFF

clone_size: NA
j_call: TRBJ2-1
v_call: TRBV2
d_call: TRBD2
cdr3_nt: TGTGCCAGCAGTGTGCTAGCGGGAGGGCCCAATGAGCAGTTCTTC
cdr3_aa: CASSVLAGGPNEQFF

clone_size: NA
j_call: TRBJ1-1
v_call: TRBV5-1
d_call: NA
cdr3_nt: TGCGCCAGCAGGGAGGCTCGAGGAGTGGTGGAAGCTTTCTTT
cdr3_aa: CASREARGVVEAFF

clone_size: NA
j_call: TRBJ2-7
v_call: TRBV5-6
d_call: NA
cdr3_nt: TGTGCCAGCAGCCTTACTAATCTAGCGTCCTACGAGCAGTACTTC
cdr3_aa: CASSLTNLASYEQYF

clone_size: few
j_call: TRBJ2-5
v_call: TRBV25-1
d_call: TRBD2
cdr3_nt: TGTGCCAGCAGTGAATATATATCCCGGGGGGGTCAAGAGACCCAGTACTTC
cdr3_aa: CASSEYISRGGQETQYF

clone_size: NA
j_call: TRBJ1-3
v_call: TRBV9
d_call: NA
cdr3_nt: TGTGCCAGCAGCAAACAAGGACTCCCTTTCACCATATATTTT
cdr3_aa: CASSKQGLPFTIYF

clone_size: NA
j_call: TRBJ2-2
v_call: TRBV10-2
d_call: NA
cdr3_nt: TGCGCCAGCAGACGGGACACATCCAACACCGGGGAGCTGTTTTTT
cdr3_aa: CASRRDTSNTGELFF

clone_size: NA
j_call: TRBJ2-7
v_call: TRBV7-9
d_call: NA
cdr3_nt: TGTGCCAGCAGCCCCAGGAATTCAAACTACGAGCAGTACTTC
cdr3_aa: CASSPRNSNYEQYF

clone_size: once
j_call: TRBJ2-7
v_call: TRBV19
d_call: NA
cdr3_nt: TGTGCCAGTAGTATTTCGGACAGCCTTAGCTCCTACGAGCAGTACTTC
cdr3_aa: CASSISDSLSSYEQYF

clone_size: NA
j_call: TRBJ1-2
v_call: TRBV7-9
d_call: NA
cdr3_nt: TGTGCCAGCAGCTTAGTTGAGGATGGCTACACCTTC
cdr3_aa: CASSLVEDGYTF

clone_size: NA
j_call: TRBJ1-6
v_call: TRBV6-5
d_call: TRBD1
cdr3_nt: TGTGCCAGCAGTTTGACCCGACAGGGTTTCTTACCCCTCCACTTT
cdr3_aa: CASSLTRQGFLPLHF

clone_size: NA
j_call: TRBJ1-1
v_call: TRBV2
d_call: NA
cdr3_nt: TGTGCCAGCAGTTCTGCCGGGGGTATGAACACTGAAGCTTTCTTT
cdr3_aa: CASSSAGGMNTEAFF

clone_size: NA
j_call: TRBJ2-2
v_call: TRBV7-2
d_call: NA
cdr3_nt: TGTGCCAGCAGCTTAGGTACTAGAGGAGGGGAGCTGTTTTTT
cdr3_aa: CASSLGTRGGELFF

clone_size: NA
j_call: TRBJ1-2
v_call: TRBV14
d_call: NA
cdr3_nt: TGTGCCAGCAGCTCGGGGGGAGGCTACACCTTC
cdr3_aa: CASSSGGGYTF

clone_size: NA
j_call: TRBJ1-1
v_call: TRBV2
d_call: NA
cdr3_nt: TGTGCCAGCAGTGAACAGATGTACACTGAAGCTTTCTTT
cdr3_aa: CASSEQMYTEAFF

clone_size: NA
j_call: TRBJ1-5
v_call: TRBV7-2
d_call: NA
cdr3_nt: TGTGCCAGCAGTCCCCGTTCGTCGGGGGTCGGCAATCAGCCCCAGCATTTT
cdr3_aa: CASSPRSSGVGNQPQHF

clone_size: NA
j_call: TRBJ2-7
v_call: TRBV19
d_call: NA
cdr3_nt: TGTGCCAGTAGTGCGCGACTCCTACCTTTACGAGAGCAGTACTTC
cdr3_aa: CASSARLLPLREQYF

clone_size: NA
j_call: TRBJ2-7
v_call: TRBV5-1
d_call: TRBD2
cdr3_nt: TGCGCCAGCAGCCTGGGACTAGCGGGAGACGAGCAGTACTTC
cdr3_aa: CASSLGLAGDEQYF

clone_size: NA
j_call: TRBJ2-2
v_call: TRBV7-6
d_call: TRBD2
cdr3_nt: TGTGCCAGCAGCTTAGTCGCTCCCAGCGGGGGGTTCACCGGGGAGCTGTTTTTT
cdr3_aa: CASSLVAPSGGFTGELFF

clone_size: NA
j_call: TRBJ2-4
v_call: TRBV18
d_call: TRBD1
cdr3_nt: TGTGCCAGCTCACCCAGCAGGGGGCGAGCAAACATTCAGTACTTC
cdr3_aa: CASSPSRGRANIQYF